This TCR beta chain came from a study of CD8 T cells in Susac syndrome. Random hexamers were used to reverse transcribe about 0.45 to 1 ug of RNA. TCRdb re-analysed the immunoSEQ multiplex PCR reads in MiXCR, keeping a single row per CDR3 protein. The data contain some 260,000 distinct CDR3 sequences, 85% to 95% of them seen just once; the ten biggest clones take up around 0.067%. This CDR3 has 17 amino acids. Germline V CDR1 and CDR2: DFQATT, SNEGSKA (reference sequence). Trimming cost V 0 bases and J 2 bases, with 17 bases left between them. The receptor's source is a human donor with multiple sclerosis. The genes are TRBV20-1 and TRBJ1-5; D is perhaps TRBD1 (5 bases). The source material was CD4+ T cells from PBMCs. As DNA, the CDR3 is TGCAGTGCTAGAGATGTAATGACAGCTATAGGCAATCAGCCCCAGCATTTT. Its protein is CSARDVMTAIGNQPQHF.